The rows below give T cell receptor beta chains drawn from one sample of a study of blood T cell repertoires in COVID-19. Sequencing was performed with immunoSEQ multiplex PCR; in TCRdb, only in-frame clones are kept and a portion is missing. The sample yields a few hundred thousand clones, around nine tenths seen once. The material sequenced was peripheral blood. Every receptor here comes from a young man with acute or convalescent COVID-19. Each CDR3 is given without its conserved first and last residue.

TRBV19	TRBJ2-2	ASLQGPNTGELF
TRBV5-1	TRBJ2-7	ASSFSSTYEQY
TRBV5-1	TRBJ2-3	ASSLGASTSTDTQY
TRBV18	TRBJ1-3	ASSRQGISSGNTIY
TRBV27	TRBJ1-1	ASSFSRQFSEAF
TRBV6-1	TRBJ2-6	ASSVFWTGVGANVLT
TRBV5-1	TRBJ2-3	ASLAGPSTDTQY
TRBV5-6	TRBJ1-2	ASSKPGTGLDYT
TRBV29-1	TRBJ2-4	SVAPTIRAAKNIQY
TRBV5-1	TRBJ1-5	ASSSTGQSNQPQH
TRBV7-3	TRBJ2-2	ASSLWGDSNTGELF
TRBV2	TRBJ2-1	ASSGTRDNEQF
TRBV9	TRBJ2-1	ASSGGYSQTYNEQF
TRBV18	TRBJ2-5	ASSPEGLAGSQTQY
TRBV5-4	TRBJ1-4	ASSLAQGRNEKLF
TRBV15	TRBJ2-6	ATSARGQGVINRSGANVLT
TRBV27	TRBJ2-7	ASGPWTGGSYEQY
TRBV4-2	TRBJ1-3	ASSQRLQTLSGNTIY
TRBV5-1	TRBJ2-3	ASGGGDTQY
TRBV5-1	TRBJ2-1	ASSRGPTYNEQF
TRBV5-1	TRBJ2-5	ASSSGSETQY
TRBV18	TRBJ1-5	ASSPDRGNQPQH